Shown below are 26 T cell receptor beta chains from a single sample sequenced in a study of identical twins. TCRdb processed the 5' RACE reads anew with MiXCR; each CDR3 protein has one entry. The sample yields around 500,000 distinct CDR3 sequences, over 12% seen once. This sample was also put to use in a study of yellow fever vaccine responses in identical twins.

Sequenced input: CD4+ T cells sorted from blood. The origin of the receptors is a young woman in good health.

The rearrangement joins TRBV5-1 to TRBJ2-7, with 7 bases identical to TRBD1. Trimming cost V 5 bases and J 4 bases; bases outside gene matches: 6. The CDR3 has 13 residues. Looked up from germline, CDR1 is SGHRS and CDR2 is YFSETQ. The CDR3 here is CASRTGIGYEQYF. CDR3 bases: TGCGCCAGCAGGACAGGGATTGGGTACGAGCAGTACTTC.

This clonotype has more than one count but fewer than ten. The chain carries TRBV4-3 and TRBJ1-6; D not resolved. Germline values: CDR1 LGHNA, CDR2 YSLEER. The CDR3 loop spans 16 amino acids. V was trimmed by 0 bases and J by 9 bases, leaving 15 bases between them. CDR3 residues: CASSQEAGGLGSPLHF. CDR3 coding DNA: TGCGCCAGCAGCCAAGAAGCGGGCGGGTTAGGTTCACCCCTCCACTTT.

This clonotype was recorded a few times. The chain couples TRBV2 to TRBJ2-7; 8 positions agree with TRBD1. The germline V gene has CDR1 SNHLY and CDR2 FYNNEI. The CDR3 spans 13 residues. With V trimmed by 6 bases and J by 7 bases, 8 bases remained unmatched. CDR3 bases: TGTGCCAGCAGGGACAGGGCGACTGAAGAGCAGTACTTC. It yields the protein CASRDRATEEQYF.

This clonotype was detected a few times. The chain joins TRBV3-1 to TRBJ1-2; D ambiguous. V lost 3 bases and J lost 4, with 3 bases in between. Germline V lookup: CDR1 LGHDT, CDR2 YNNKEL (reference sequence). The CDR3 sequence is 11 residues long. The CDR3 coding sequence is TGTGCCAGCAGCCAGCGCTATGGCTACACCTTC. This gives the protein CASSQRYGYTF. Combining the CDR3 with reference TRBV3-1 and TRBJ1-2 gives the whole variable domain DTAVSQTPKYLVTQMGNDKSIKCEQNLGHDTMYWYKQDSKKFLKIMFSYNNKELIINETVPNRFSPKSPDKAHLNLHINSLELGDSAVYFCASSQRYGYTFGSGTRLTVV.

As for this clonotype: Relative to the germline gene, one junction end is altered; a read error may explain this. The J gene is TRBJ2-7, the V gene TRBV5-1, with 9 bases matching TRBD2. The CDR3 is made up of 17 amino acids. CDR1 SGHRS and CDR2 YFSETQ come from the germline V gene. CDR3 sequence (DNA): TGCGGCAGCAGCTTGGGAAGAGCGGCTAGCGGGAACGACGAGCAGTACTTC. It translates to CGSSLGRAASGNDEQYF.

The table lists this clonotype with a few counts. The chain joins TRBV29-1 to TRBJ2-5; TRBD1 might be the D (6 bases). Trimming removed 6 bases at V and 5 bases at J, with 13 bases between. This CDR3 spans 12 amino acids. CDR1 and CDR2 (germline): SQVTM, ANQGSEA. The CDR3 loop reads CSVSGVRETQYF. DNA for the CDR3: TGCAGCGTCTCAGGGGTGCGCGAGACCCAGTACTTC.

This clonotype was counted between two and nine times. J is TRBJ2-1 and V is TRBV7-9, with D possibly being TRBD1 (5 bases). The germline CDR1 and CDR2 sequences are SEHNR and FQNEAQ (reference sequence). Trimming removed 1 base from V and 5 bases from J, with 15 bases in between. This CDR3 spans 16 amino acids. DNA for the CDR3: TGTGCCAGCAGCTTAGGTGTAGGGGCGCCGAACAATGAGCAGTTCTTC. Translation gives CASSLGVGAPNNEQFF.

This clonotype was seen a few times. The chain carries TRBV20-1 and TRBJ2-7; D may be TRBD1 (6 bases). CDR1 is DFQATT, CDR2 SNEGSKA, per germline (reference sequence). Trimming pared 1 base from V and 2 bases from J, leaving 24 bases between. The CDR3 spans 18 residues. The CDR3 DNA follows: TGCAGTGCTAGAGCGCGAATTGTAACAGGGACCGTAACCTACGAGCAGTACTTC. It translates to CSARARIVTGTVTYEQYF.

There are many counts of this clonotype. This chain links TRBV28 with TRBJ1-1; D may be TRBD1 (5 bases). Trimming took 10 bases from V and 1 from J, leaving 19 bases between them. From germline, CDR1 is MDHEN and CDR2 SYDVKM. This CDR3 is 15 amino acids long. The CDR3 reads CAILGFGAGNTEAFF. The DNA for the CDR3 is TGTGCCATTCTCGGTTTCGGGGCAGGGAACACTGAAGCTTTCTTT.

This clonotype was picked up many times. This rearrangement joins TRBV7-9 to TRBJ2-5; D uncertain. V lost 6 bases and J 3 bases, leaving 14 bases between the germline ends. The germline CDR1 and CDR2 sequences are SEHNR and FQNEAQ (reference sequence). CDR3 length: 14 residues. This CDR3 reads CASRIYQPKETQYF. The CDR3 bases are TGTGCCAGCAGGATTTACCAACCTAAAGAGACCCAGTACTTC. Full variable domain (remainder filled in from reference TRBV7-9 and TRBJ2-5): DTGVSQNPRHKITKRGQNVTFRCDPISEHNRLYWYRQTLGQGPEFLTYFQNEAQLEKSRLLSDRFSAERPKGSFSTLEIQRTEQGDSAMYLCASRIYQPKETQYFGPGTRLLVL.

The genes are TRBV6-2 or TRBV6-3 and TRBJ2-7; possibly TRBD2 for D (6 bases). Germline V lookup: CDR1 MNHEY, CDR2 SVGEGT. This CDR3 is built from 16 residues. V gave up 7 bases and J gave up 7 bases, with 26 bases separating them. CDR3 region: CASTIGGTGKPREQYF. The DNA for the CDR3 is TGTGCCAGCACAATCGGGGGTACTGGAAAACCGAGGGAGCAGTACTTC.

In DNA form, the CDR3 reads TGCAGTGCTGGAAGGTTTCAGGGGCACGAGCAGTACTTC. This gives the protein CSAGRFQGHEQYF. The chain has TRBV20-1 and TRBJ2-7, with D tentatively TRBD1 (6 bases). This CDR3 comprises 13 residues. V gave up 5 bases and J gave up 5 bases, with 16 bases separating them. CDR1 and CDR2 from the germline V gene are DFQATT and SNEGSKA (reference sequence).

This rearrangement joins TRBV7-2 to TRBJ2-2; 8 positions agree with TRBD1. With 7 bases clipped from V and 5 bases from J, the junction kept 9 bases outside the gene matches. The germline gives CDR1 SGHTA, CDR2 FQGNSA. The CDR3 consists of 15 residues. The CDR3 is CASTLTGGLTGELFF. The CDR3 bases are TGTGCCAGCACCCTAACAGGGGGGTTAACCGGGGAGCTGTTTTTT.

The gene calls are TRBV11-3 and TRBJ2-3; D is possibly TRBD2 (6 bases). CDR3 length equals 12 residues. The V gene's germline CDR1 is SGHNT and CDR2 YENEEA. V gave up 5 bases and J gave up 7 bases, with 10 bases separating them. Here the CDR3 DNA reads TGTGCCAGCAGCCGGGGGAGGAATACGCAGTATTTT. Its translation: CASSRGRNTQYF.

There are a few counts of this clonotype. The V gene is TRBV11-2, the J gene TRBJ2-2; TRBD2 matches at 9 bases. This CDR3 is built from 16 residues. Trimming cost V 6 bases and J 5 bases; bases outside gene matches: 10. Germline-derived CDR1 and CDR2 are SGHAT and FQNNGV. CDR3 protein: CASSQGGGRGTGELFF. DNA for the CDR3: TGTGCCAGCAGTCAAGGTGGCGGGAGGGGAACCGGGGAGCTGTTTTTT.

The chain recombines TRBV6-2 or TRBV6-3 with TRBJ2-1; D is ambiguous. From germline, CDR1 is MNHEY and CDR2 SVGEGT. Trimming took 3 bases from V and 3 from J, leaving 6 bases between them. CDR3 size: 13 residues. The CDR3 DNA sequence: TGTGCCAGCAGTTATAGGCTCTACAATGAGCAGTTCTTC. This codes for CASSYRLYNEQFF.

This clonotype showed up just a few times. The chain recombines TRBV11-2 with TRBJ2-7; D assignment may be TRBD1 or TRBD2 (6 bases each). V lost 0 bases, J lost 2 bases, and 17 bases lay in between. Germline CDR1 is SGHAT and CDR2 is FQNNGV. The CDR3 has 17 amino acids. This chain's CDR3 is CASSLDLRGGSTYEQYF. DNA of the CDR3: TGTGCCAGCAGCTTAGACCTTAGAGGGGGGTCTACCTACGAGCAGTACTTC.

J is TRBJ2-7 and V is TRBV15; possibly TRBD1 for D (6 bases). Deletions cut 0 bases from V and 2 bases from J, with 11 bases between. This CDR3 is built from 15 residues. Germline CDR1 LNHNV, CDR2 YYDKDF (reference sequence). The CDR3 loop reads CATSREGGGTYEQYF. The DNA of the CDR3 is TGTGCCACCAGCAGAGAGGGTGGGGGCACCTACGAGCAGTACTTC.

In this sample, this clonotype turned up a few times. The V gene is TRBV20-1, the J gene TRBJ2-1; 7 nucleotides align to TRBD2. J was trimmed by 0 bases and V by 3 bases; bases with no gene match: 8. The CDR3 has 16 amino acids. From germline, CDR1 is DFQATT and CDR2 SNEGSKA (reference sequence). CDR3 amino acids: CSARTLAPSSYNEQFF. The CDR3 bases are TGCAGTGCTAGGACACTAGCGCCGAGCTCCTACAATGAGCAGTTCTTC.

The chain has TRBV5-1 and TRBJ2-5; weak D call: TRBD1 (6 bases). Germline V gene data show CDR1 as SGHRS and CDR2 as YFSETQ. The CDR3 loop spans 13 amino acids. Trimming took off 5 bases at V and 5 bases at J, with 13 bases between the two ends. The CDR3 DNA is TGCGCCAGCAGGAATGGGGGCGTCGAGACCCAGTACTTC. This encodes CASRNGGVETQYF.

This clonotype came up a few times. This chain joins TRBV7-2 and TRBJ2-5; D is unresolved. Germline V gene data show CDR1 as SGHTA and CDR2 as FQGNSA. Trimming left V 5 bases short and J 7 bases short, with 14 bases between. The CDR3 runs 13 residues. The CDR3 DNA is TGTGCCAGCAGCCCCTTCCGCGAAGGGACCCAGTACTTC. Protein product: CASSPFREGTQYF. The variable domain in full, completed from reference TRBV7-2 and TRBJ2-5, reads GAGVSQSPSNKVTEKGKDVELRCDPISGHTALYWYRQSLGQGLEFLIYFQGNSAPDKSGLPSDRFSAERTGGSVSTLTIQRTQQEDSAVYLCASSPFREGTQYFGPGTRLLVL.

The chain is built from TRBV11-1 and TRBJ2-7, with D hard to call. The CDR3 runs 14 residues. Per germline, CDR1 SGHAT and CDR2 FQDESV (reference sequence). Trimming took 0 bases from V and 2 from J, leaving 8 bases between them. CDR3 sequence: CASSLAGSPYEQYF. The CDR3 bases are TGTGCCAGCAGCTTAGCAGGGTCTCCCTACGAGCAGTACTTC.

The chain joins TRBV28 to TRBJ1-2, with 10 positions matching TRBD1. Losses at the gene ends were 6 bases for V and 7 bases for J; bases not matched to a gene: 11. Germline V gene lookup returns CDR1 MDHEN and CDR2 SYDVKM. The CDR3 is made up of 15 amino acids. Here the CDR3 DNA reads TGTGCCAGCAGCCTTCCGGGACAGGGGACGCGTGGCTACACCTTC. It codes for CASSLPGQGTRGYTF.

In this sample, this clonotype turned up a few times. The chain is built from TRBV10-3 and TRBJ2-3, with TRBD1 matching over 7 bases. V lost 10 bases, J lost 4 bases, and 2 bases stayed unmatched. The germline gives CDR1 ENHRY, CDR2 SYGVKD. The CDR3 spans 11 residues. The DNA of the CDR3 is TGTGCCACGACAGGGTCAGATACGCAGTATTTT. Translation: CATTGSDTQYF.

J is TRBJ2-3 and V is TRBV11-2; 10 bases agree with TRBD2. Germline values: CDR1 SGHAT, CDR2 FQNNGV. The CDR3 length is 16 residues. The V segment lost 7 bases and the J segment 4 bases; nucleotides outside the gene matches: 11. The CDR3 DNA is TGTGCCAGCAAGACGCCCACTAGCGGGGTTCCAGATACGCAGTATTTT. This codes for CASKTPTSGVPDTQYF.

A few counts support this clonotype. The chain employs TRBV29-1 and TRBJ2-5, with 12 bases identical to TRBD1. In germline, CDR1 is SQVTM, CDR2 ANQGSEA. Trimming cost V 6 bases and J 5 bases; bases outside gene matches: 4. The CDR3 spans 13 residues. The CDR3: CSVGTGGRETQYF. The CDR3 nucleotides are TGCAGCGTGGGGACAGGGGGCCGGGAGACCCAGTACTTC.